This TCR beta chain was retrieved from a study of cytomegalovirus exposure and HLA in healthy donors. 60 Vbeta and 13 Jbeta primers were used in PCR. Sequencing used immunoSEQ multiplex PCR; TCRdb keeps in-frame clones, though not all of them. The sample lists around 140,000 clones, 60% to 85% occurring once. V lost 2 bases to trimming and J lost 0 bases, with 13 bases between them. Germline-derived CDR1 and CDR2 are SGHDN and FVKESK. The CDR3 extends over 16 amino acids. The chain recombines TRBV14 with TRBJ1-1; D possibly corresponds to TRBD1 (5 bases). Sequencing was carried out using PBMCs. The TCR comes from a woman under 30 in good health and CMV-seronegative. CDR3 sequence: CASSQSLGRVNTEAFF. The CDR3, as DNA: TGTGCCAGCAGCCAAAGTCTTGGCAGGGTGAACACTGAAGCTTTCTTT.